This T cell receptor beta chain was recovered during a study of regulatory T cells in long-lasting Graves disease. Overall study results and limits: The study found persistent patients shared more public clonotypes (roughly 2,600) than new patients (about 880).

In regard to this clonotype: Its antigen is unidentified. This may stem from a read error, because a much larger clone lies one nucleotide away.

Regarding time point: newly diagnosed GD, antithyroid drugs for less than 3 months. With RNA extracted from PBMCs as input, the TCR library was made. Arm-PCR of CDR3 regions and iRepertoire HTBI primers were used to build TCR beta libraries. Via MiXCR, TCRdb re-called the multiplex PCR reads, giving one row per CDR3 protein. The data contain about 420,000 distinct CDR3 sequences, about 17% of them singletons. Trimming pared 5 bases from V and 7 bases from J, leaving 30 bases between. Looked up from germline, CDR1 is SGHVS and CDR2 is FNYEAQ. The CDR3 consists of 18 residues. This sample was also put to use in a study of T cells in Graves' hyperthyroidism and ophthalmopathy. According to that study: Subjects aged 18 to 65 presented with newly diagnosed hyperthyroidism of less than 2 months' duration. Diagnostic assessment was based on clinical symptoms, serum thyroxine and TRAb, thyroid ultrasound and orbital computed tomography. Primed by the HTBI set, a first-round RT-PCR was run on the TCR CDR3.

The receptor's source is a woman aged 18-29 years with Graves disease. The sequencing here drew on peripheral blood mononuclear cells (PBMCs), taken at new diagnosis, from a patient treated with antithyroid drugs. The gene calls are TRBV7-6 and TRBJ2-7; D is uncertain. CDR3 sequence: CASSPWQIEPLTYNEQYF. In DNA, the CDR3 is TGTGCCAGCAGCCCCTGGCAGATTGAACCGTTAACCTACAATGAGCAGTACTTC. The variable domain in full, with the rest retrieved from reference TRBV7-6 and TRBJ2-7, is GAGVSQSPRYKVTKRGQDVALRCDPISGHVSLYWYRQALGQGPEFLTYFNYEAQQDKSGLPNDRFSAERPEGSISTLTIQRTEQRDSAMYRCASSPWQIEPLTYNEQYFGPGTRLTVT.